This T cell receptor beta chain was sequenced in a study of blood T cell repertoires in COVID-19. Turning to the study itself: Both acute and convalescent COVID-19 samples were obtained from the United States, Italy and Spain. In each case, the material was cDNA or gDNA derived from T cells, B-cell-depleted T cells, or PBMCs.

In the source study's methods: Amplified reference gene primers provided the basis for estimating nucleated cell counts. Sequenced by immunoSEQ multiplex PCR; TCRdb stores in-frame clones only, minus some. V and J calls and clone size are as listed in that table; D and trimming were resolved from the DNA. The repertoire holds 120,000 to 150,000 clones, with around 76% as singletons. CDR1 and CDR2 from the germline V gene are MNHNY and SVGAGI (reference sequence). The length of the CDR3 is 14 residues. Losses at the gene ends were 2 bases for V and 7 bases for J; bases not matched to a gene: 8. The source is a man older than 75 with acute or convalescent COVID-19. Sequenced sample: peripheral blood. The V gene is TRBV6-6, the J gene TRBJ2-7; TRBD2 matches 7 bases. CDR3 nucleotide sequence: TGTGCCAGCAGTTACAGTAAAGGGACTAAGGAGCAGTACTTC. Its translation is CASSYSKGTKEQYF.